This T cell receptor (beta chain) was sequenced for a study of CD8+CD57+ T cells in acquired aplastic anemia. Study-wide results and limits: A set of 25 to 35 CD8+ CDR3 sequences was shared between patients and controls, and these sequences appeared highly expressed in patients.

All patients picked for sequencing had shown, by flow cytometry, an expansion of CD8+CD57+ cells. Each of the patients presented with severe acquired aplastic anemia. The study sampled blood from patients who had received no therapy. As regards this clonotype: The antigen remains undetermined.

Template material for TCR beta VDJ and CDR3 profiling consisted of genomic DNA. TCRdb re-called the reads with MiXCR, one entry per CDR3 protein. Of about 160,000 distinct CDR3 sequences in the sample, about 50% were seen once. CDR1 and CDR2 from the germline V gene are SGHTA and FQGNSA. This CDR3 region has 14 residues. The V gene lost 5 bases and the J gene lost 0 bases, with 11 bases spanning the gap. The sequence derives from a human donor with aplastic anemia. The sequenced material came from sorted CD4+, CD8+, or CD8+CD57+ T cells (not recorded which) from PBMCs. This chain uses TRBV7-2 with TRBJ2-7, with D possibly matching TRBD1 (5 bases). CDR3 bases: TGTGCCAGCAGCGCAAGGGGCGGCTCCTACGAGCAGTACTTC. Residues: CASSARGGSYEQYF.